Shown below are 32 T cell receptor beta chains from a single sample sequenced in a study of T-cell reconstitution after alpha-beta-depleted transplantation in children. Unique molecular identifiers were incorporated during preparation of the TCRbeta library. TCRdb redid the calling of the PCR reads with MiXCR, one entry per CDR3 protein. This sample has fewer than 250,000 distinct CDR3 sequences, with over 15% found just once. The material was PBMCs, mostly from graft donor cells, obtained 360 days after TCRalphabeta/CD19-depleted stem cell transplant. These receptors originate from a male patient aged 2 to 10 who had a stem cell transplant for acute lymphoblastic leukemia, so the T cells may come from the graft donor.

This chain connects TRBV11-2 to TRBJ1-1, with D uncertain. Germline V gene lookup returns CDR1 SGHAT and CDR2 FQNNGV. Trimming stripped 0 bases from V and 0 bases from J, with 5 bases between. The CDR3 covers 14 residues. CDR3 coding DNA: TGTGCCAGCAGCTTAGAGGGCATGAACACTGAAGCTTTCTTT. It encodes CASSLEGMNTEAFF.

This clonotype occurred a few times. This rearrangement joins TRBV5-1 to TRBJ2-5, with D perhaps matching TRBD1 or TRBD2 (5 bases each). This CDR3 is built from 17 residues. V lost 3 bases and J 5 bases, leaving 23 bases between the germline ends. Per germline, CDR1 SGHRS and CDR2 YFSETQ. The CDR3 DNA follows: TGCGCCAGCAGCTCCTGGGGATCGGGACGTGGAAAGGAGACCCAGTACTTC. Its protein is CASSSWGSGRGKETQYF.

V gene TRBV20-1 combines with J gene TRBJ2-7, with D tentatively TRBD1 or TRBD2 (7 bases each). The V gene lost 2 bases and the J gene lost 6 bases, with 17 bases spanning the gap. The CDR3 consists of 14 residues. From germline, CDR1 is DFQATT and CDR2 SNEGSKA (reference sequence). CDR3 protein: CSARSGEDRVEQYF. The CDR3 region has the DNA TGCAGTGCTAGAAGCGGGGAAGACAGGGTCGAGCAGTACTTC.

The chain combines TRBV2 with TRBJ1-5; no firm D call. Trimming pared 4 bases from V and 4 bases from J, leaving 14 bases between. CDR1 SNHLY and CDR2 FYNNEI come from the germline V gene. The CDR3 has 15 residues. CDR3 sequence reads: CASSVIRVANQPQHF. CDR3 sequence (DNA): TGTGCCAGCAGTGTGATTAGGGTAGCAAATCAGCCCCAGCATTTT.

This clonotype appeared a few times. This chain uses TRBV6-1 with TRBJ2-2; 11 bases match TRBD2. Unmatched junction bases numbered 7, after V lost 6 bases and J lost 1 base. This CDR3 has 17 residues. The germline gives CDR1 MNHNS, CDR2 SASEGT. CDR3 region: CASSRSGLAGNTGELFF. CDR3 nucleotides: TGTGCCAGCAGCCGAAGCGGACTAGCGGGGAACACCGGGGAGCTGTTTTTT.

In its sample, this clonotype was seen many times. This chain connects TRBV28 to TRBJ2-1; the D call may be TRBD1 or TRBD2 (6 bases each). In germline, CDR1 is MDHEN, CDR2 SYDVKM. V was trimmed by 6 bases and J by 2 bases, leaving 14 bases between them. The CDR3 covers 15 residues. Written as DNA, the CDR3 is TGTGCCAGCAGCTTAGGAGGGGGGCCCTACAATGAGCAGTTCTTC. Translation: CASSLGGGPYNEQFF.

This clonotype turned up a few times. This chain links TRBV5-1 with TRBJ2-7, with D perhaps matching TRBD1 or TRBD2 (5 bases each). This CDR3 region has 16 residues. The ends were cut back, 0 bases at V and 6 bases at J, with 19 bases in the middle. CDR1 is SGHRS, CDR2 YFSETQ, per germline. CDR3 in amino acids: CASSLAGTAKGGEQYF. In nucleotides, the CDR3 is TGCGCCAGCAGCTTGGCCGGGACCGCTAAAGGCGGCGAGCAGTACTTC. Using reference TRBV5-1 and TRBJ2-7 for the parts outside the CDR3, the full variable domain is KAGVTQTPRYLIKTRGQQVTLSCSPISGHRSVSWYQQTPGQGLQFLFEYFSETQRNKGNFPGRFSGRQFSNSRSEMNVSTLELGDSALYLCASSLAGTAKGGEQYFGPGTRLTVT.

This clonotype was counted a few times. The rearrangement links TRBV15 to TRBJ1-5; D remains unclear. Trimming took 1 base from V and 6 from J, leaving 7 bases between them. Germline V lookup: CDR1 LNHNV, CDR2 YYDKDF (reference sequence). This CDR3 spans 13 amino acids. In DNA, the CDR3 is TGTGCCACCAGCAGAGGACCGGGTCAGCCCCAGCATTTT. Translated: CATSRGPGQPQHF.

This sequence joins TRBV11-2 and TRBJ2-2; either TRBD1 or TRBD2 may supply D (5 bases each). Germline V gene sequence: CDR1 SGHAT, CDR2 FQNNGV. The CDR3 covers 19 residues. Trimming took off 2 bases at V and 0 bases at J, with 19 bases between the two ends. This CDR3 is CASSLNGRGTPANTGELFF. As DNA, the CDR3 is TGTGCCAGCAGCTTAAACGGGCGAGGGACCCCAGCGAACACCGGGGAGCTGTTTTTT. The full variable domain, rest sourced from reference TRBV11-2 and TRBJ2-2, is EAGVAQSPRYKIIEKRQSVAFWCNPISGHATLYWYQQILGQGPKLLIQFQNNGVVDDSQLPKDRFSAERLKGVDSTLKIQPAKLEDSAVYLCASSLNGRGTPANTGELFFGEGSRLTVL.

The chain recombines TRBV21-1 with TRBJ2-3; the D call TRBD1 from the table was never checked on the DNA. TRBV21-1 is designated a pseudogene. The CDR3 is 15 amino acids. CDR3 loop: CASSKAIAGVDTQYF. DNA of the CDR3: TGTGCCAGCAGCAAAGCGATCGCGGGGGTTGATACGCAGTATTTT.

This clonotype was observed at least ten times. V usage is TRBV20-1 and J usage is TRBJ2-5; 8 bases agree with TRBD2. The trim removed 1 base at V and 5 bases at J, leaving 6 bases unmatched. CDR1 is DFQATT, CDR2 SNEGSKA, per germline (reference sequence). The CDR3 runs 14 residues. CDR3 sequence: CSARVGLASETQYF. The CDR3 DNA follows: TGCAGTGCTAGAGTAGGACTAGCCTCGGAGACCCAGTACTTC.

This clonotype occurred many times. The J gene is TRBJ2-1, the V gene TRBV12-3 or TRBV12-4; weak D call: TRBD2 (5 bases). This CDR3 comprises 14 residues. V gave up 3 bases and J gave up 7 bases, with 13 bases separating them. CDR3 loop: CASSFRTSVNEQFF. The CDR3 DNA follows: TGTGCCAGCAGTTTTCGGACTTCTGTTAATGAGCAGTTCTTC.

This clonotype was seen ten or more times. The chain joins TRBV29-1 to TRBJ2-7; possibly TRBD1 for D (5 bases). The V end was cut by 0 bases, the J end by 1 base, with 10 bases between. The CDR3 is made up of 14 amino acids. The germline CDR1 and CDR2 sequences are SQVTM and ANQGSEA. The CDR3 loop reads CSVEDPTASYEQYF. DNA for the CDR3: TGCAGCGTTGAAGATCCGACAGCTTCCTACGAGCAGTACTTC.

The chain is built from TRBV5-1 and TRBJ2-1; no reliable D call. Germline lookup yields CDR1 SGHRS and CDR2 YFSETQ. V was pared by 3 bases and J by 8 bases, with 21 bases between. The length of the CDR3 is 16 residues. CDR3 protein: CASSSKTQLSGDEQFF. Written as DNA, the CDR3 is TGCGCCAGCAGCTCCAAGACTCAACTTTCGGGCGATGAGCAGTTCTTC.

This clonotype has only a few counts. This chain joins TRBV4-2 and TRBJ2-7, with D possibly TRBD2 on 5 matching bases. The germline V and J ends were trimmed by 0 bases and 2 bases, with 14 bases remaining between them. The CDR3 has 16 amino acids. Per germline, CDR1 LGHNA and CDR2 YNFKEQ. The CDR3 loop is CASSQEDDGKAYEQYF. CDR3 coding DNA: TGTGCCAGCAGCCAAGAAGACGACGGGAAGGCCTACGAGCAGTACTTC.

This chain links TRBV11-2 with TRBJ2-2; 11 nucleotides agree with TRBD2. The germline V gene encodes CDR1 SGHAT and CDR2 FQNNGV. With 1 base clipped from V and 1 base from J, the junction kept 11 bases outside the gene matches. The CDR3 totals 20 residues. The CDR3 spells CASSLGFFLAGGQNTGELFF. The CDR3 DNA follows: TGTGCCAGCAGCTTAGGTTTTTTTCTAGCGGGGGGTCAGAACACCGGGGAGCTGTTTTTT.

V usage is TRBV20-1 and J usage is TRBJ2-7, with TRBD1 matching 7 bases. Germline-derived CDR1 and CDR2 are DFQATT and SNEGSKA (reference sequence). The V gene end was trimmed by 1 base and the J gene end by 2 bases; junction bases not matched to a gene: 5. CDR3 length equals 14 residues. The CDR3 is CSARVRGQPYEQYF. The CDR3 DNA sequence: TGCAGTGCTAGAGTAAGGGGACAGCCCTACGAGCAGTACTTC.

The chain is built from TRBV12-3 or TRBV12-4 and TRBJ1-6; D gene unclear. V lost 5 bases, J lost 8 bases, and 10 bases lay in between. The CDR3 runs 13 residues. CDR3 region: CASSPARHSPLHF. The CDR3 coding sequence is TGTGCCAGCAGTCCGGCCCGTCATTCACCCCTCCACTTT.

In its sample, this clonotype was seen a few times. The CDR3 DNA sequence: TGTGCCAGCAGCTCTCAGGGCAGGGCGAATTCACCCCTCCACTTT. This gives the protein CASSSQGRANSPLHF. This sequence joins TRBV11-2 and TRBJ1-6, with D possibly matching TRBD1 (5 bases). The CDR3 spans 15 residues. Trimming pared 4 bases from V and 7 bases from J, leaving 14 bases between. From germline, CDR1 is SGHAT and CDR2 FQNNGV.

V and J are TRBV5-1 and TRBJ1-3, with a weak D call TRBD1 (5 bases). This CDR3 has 14 residues. V was pared by 3 bases and J by 2 bases, with 9 bases between. Germline values: CDR1 SGHRS, CDR2 YFSETQ. The chain's CDR3 is CASSSRGTGNTIYF. DNA for the CDR3: TGCGCCAGCAGCTCGAGGGGCACTGGAAACACCATATATTTT.

The CDR3 loop is CASSVAAGQVGEQYF. As DNA, the CDR3 is TGTGCCAGCAGCGTAGCTGCGGGACAGGTCGGCGAGCAGTACTTC. The genes are TRBV9 and TRBJ2-7, with 8 bases aligning to TRBD1. CDR3 length: 15 residues. Germline V gene data show CDR1 as SGDLS and CDR2 as YYNGEE. J lost 6 bases, V lost 0 bases, and 8 bases had no gene match.

In its sample, this clonotype was seen a few times. The chain couples TRBV4-1 to TRBJ2-5; 10 bases agree with TRBD2. CDR3 length: 21 amino acids. V was pared by 1 base and J by 5 bases, with 22 bases of the junction left unmatched. Germline assignment: CDR1 MGHRA and CDR2 YSYEKL. The CDR3 DNA sequence: TGCGCCAGCAGCCAAGGTCCGGCCGGGACTAGCGTAAGGTTATTCTTGGAGACCCAGTACTTC. Translation gives CASSQGPAGTSVRLFLETQYF.

V usage is TRBV7-8 and J usage is TRBJ2-2, with D hard to call. The CDR3 consists of 16 residues. Germline-derived CDR1 and CDR2 are SGHVS and FQNEAQ. V was trimmed by 1 base and J by 1 base, leaving 10 bases between them. CDR3 in amino acids: CASSLVGSGNTGELFF. CDR3 DNA sequence: TGTGCCAGCAGCTTAGTTGGGTCGGGGAACACCGGGGAGCTGTTTTTT. The variable domain in full, with the rest retrieved from reference TRBV7-8 and TRBJ2-2, is GAGVSQSPRYKVAKRGQDVALRCDPISGHVSLFWYQQALGQGPEFLTYFQNEAQLDKSGLPSDRFFAERPEGSVSTLKIQRTQQEDSAVYLCASSLVGSGNTGELFFGEGSRLTVL.

The chain carries TRBV6-1 and TRBJ2-7; possible D gene TRBD1, 6 bases. The germline gives CDR1 MNHNS, CDR2 SASEGT. The germline V and J ends were trimmed by 6 bases and 5 bases, with 14 bases remaining between them. This CDR3 comprises 13 residues. The CDR3 DNA reads TGTGCCAGCAGCCCTACAGGGCCCAACGAGCAGTACTTC. Translation gives CASSPTGPNEQYF.

This clonotype was found a few times. The rearrangement uses TRBV15 and TRBJ2-5; tentatively, D is TRBD2 (5 bases). V lost 1 base and J lost 2, with 11 bases in between. Germline CDR1 LNHNV, CDR2 YYDKDF (reference sequence). CDR3 length: 15 residues. CDR3 coding DNA: TGTGCCACCAGCAGAGGGAAAGAGGGTCAAGAGACCCAGTACTTC. Protein product: CATSRGKEGQETQYF.

This clonotype showed up many times. This chain connects TRBV28 to TRBJ2-5; 11 nucleotides align to TRBD2. The J segment lost 1 base and the V segment lost 5 bases, leaving 3 bases of the junction unmatched. CDR3 size: 15 residues. CDR1 MDHEN and CDR2 SYDVKM come from the germline V gene. As DNA, the CDR3 is TGTGCCAGCAGTCCTCTAGCGGGGGGCCAAGAGACCCAGTACTTC. This codes for CASSPLAGGQETQYF.

The chain uses TRBV20-1 and TRBJ2-3; D perhaps matches TRBD2 (6 bases). The CDR3 loop spans 14 amino acids. Germline lookup yields CDR1 DFQATT and CDR2 SNEGSKA (reference sequence). The germline V and J ends were trimmed by 3 bases and 1 base, with 11 bases remaining between them. CDR3: CSARGTGGTDTQYF. DNA of the CDR3: TGCAGTGCTAGGGGGACTGGTGGCACAGATACGCAGTATTTT.

The rearrangement uses TRBV7-2 and TRBJ1-4; D remains unclear. V dropped 0 bases and J dropped 2 bases, with 10 bases sitting between them. The CDR3 contains 16 residues. Germline loops: CDR1 SGHTA, CDR2 FQGNSA. CDR3: CASSLAQSGTNEKLFF. The CDR3 nucleotides are TGTGCCAGCAGCTTAGCCCAATCCGGGACTAATGAAAAACTGTTTTTT.

Ten or more counts support this clonotype. The genes are TRBV29-1 and TRBJ1-1; the D gene is possibly TRBD1 (5 bases). The germline V gene has CDR1 SQVTM and CDR2 ANQGSEA. V was clipped by 6 bases and J by 1 base, with 9 bases between them. The CDR3 has 12 amino acids. CDR3 amino acids: CSVGGWNTEAFF. In DNA, the CDR3 is TGCAGCGTGGGGGGGTGGAACACTGAAGCTTTCTTT.

This clonotype was seen more than once but under ten times. The gene calls are TRBV27 and TRBJ2-3; the D is unclear. The V gene lost 2 bases and the J gene lost 9 bases, with 12 bases spanning the gap. The CDR3 length is 13 residues. The V gene's germline CDR1 is MNHEY and CDR2 SMNVEV (reference sequence). CDR3 region: CASSLRVLTTQYF. CDR3 nucleotide sequence: TGTGCCAGCAGTTTACGGGTTCTAACGACGCAGTATTTT.

A few counts support this clonotype. The rearrangement links TRBV6-5 to TRBJ1-3; D is unresolved. Trimming took 0 bases from V and 0 from J, leaving 6 bases between them. The CDR3 has 15 residues. CDR1 is MNHEY, CDR2 SVGAGI, per germline. The chain's CDR3 is CASSYSGSSGNTIYF. The CDR3 coding sequence is TGTGCCAGCAGTTACTCGGGGTCCTCTGGAAACACCATATATTTT.

This clonotype appeared many times. The rearrangement joins TRBV27 to TRBJ2-3; 13 bases line up with TRBD2. Germline CDR1 reads MNHEY; CDR2 reads SMNVEV (reference sequence). V gave up 6 bases and J gave up 2 bases; unmatched junction bases: 5. The CDR3 has 16 residues. This CDR3 reads CASSPTSGGDTDTQYF. The CDR3 bases are TGTGCCAGCAGCCCCACTAGCGGGGGGGACACAGATACGCAGTATTTT.